This TCR beta chain comes out of a study of OX40 agonist ivuxolimab in advanced cancers. Overall study: Every 2 weeks, patients got intravenous ivuxolimab at one of six dose levels (0.01-10 mg/kg). Partial responses occurred in three patients (one hepatocellular carcinoma, two cutaneous melanoma). Study-wide results and limits: CD8+ T cells (on average) carried more expanded clones than CD4+ T cells.

Germline V CDR1 and CDR2: KGHSH, LQKENI. With 5 bases clipped from V and 2 bases from J, the junction kept 4 bases outside the gene matches. This CDR3 has 15 amino acids. Profiled with immunoSEQ multiplex PCR; TCRdb holds only in-frame clones, not every one. The sample lists 30,000 to 45,000 clones, approximately 90% seen once, with less than 5% in the top ten. Details on this clone: Its specificity is not known.

This chain links TRBV18 with TRBJ1-3; TRBD1 matches at 9 bases. Sequences were derived from CD4+ or CD8+ T cells sorted from blood, sampled in a trial of the OX40 agonist ivuxolimab. The receptor comes from an adult with an advanced solid tumor such as melanoma, head and neck, liver or kidney cancer. CDR3 in DNA: TGTGCCAGCTCAACCAGACAGGGGGCTGGAAACACCATATATTTT. Its protein product is CASSTRQGAGNTIYF.